This T cell receptor (beta chain) was found in a study of blood T cell repertoires in COVID-19. Overall study: T cells, B-cell-depleted T cells, or PBMCs supplied cDNA or gDNA.

During the 2 weeks before they entered the study, exposed participants had met someone with a PCR-confirmed or clinician-diagnosed COVID-19 case. The CDR3 is made up of 14 amino acids. The V end lost 5 bases, the J end lost 0 bases, and 11 bases lay between the germline ends. Germline V gene lookup returns CDR1 SQVTM and CDR2 ANQGSEA. Study processing details: How many nucleated cells were present was estimated from reference gene primer amplification. Generated by immunoSEQ multiplex PCR, the TCRdb table keeps only in-frame clones and is missing some. V and J calls and clone size are copied from that table; D and trimming were computed from the DNA. The data contain about 160,000 clones, roughly nine tenths of them singletons.

Sequencing was done on a sample of PBMCs or T cells enriched from blood (not recorded which). The TCR comes from a woman aged 40 to 50 who had been exposed to COVID-19. The chain combines TRBV29-1 with TRBJ2-4; TRBD2 might be the D (5 bases). The CDR3 DNA follows: TGCAGCGTTTTACTAGGATTAGCCAAAAACATTCAGTACTTC. This encodes CSVLLGLAKNIQYF.